Below, 21 T cell receptor beta chains from the same sample are listed, as sequenced in a study of cytomegalovirus exposure and HLA in healthy donors. Measured with immunoSEQ multiplex PCR; TCRdb has only the in-frame clones, and not every one. The table records 220,000 or so clones, over 80% of them present only once. Sequencing was done on a sample of PBMCs. These receptors all come from a woman aged 30 to 39 in good health and CMV-seropositive.

This clone came up a few times. The V and J genes are TRBV7-2 and TRBJ1-3; D not certain. The CDR3 has 16 amino acids. V was pared by 1 base and J by 2 bases, with 12 bases between. CDR1 SGHTA and CDR2 FQGNSA come from the germline V gene. The CDR3: CASSLEGTSTGNTIYF. CDR3 bases: TGTGCCAGCAGCTTAGAGGGCACAAGTACTGGAAACACCATATATTTT.

The count of this clone is one. V and J are TRBV25-1 and TRBJ2-1; the D call may be TRBD1 or TRBD2 (5 bases each). V was pared by 7 bases and J by 5 bases, with 9 bases between. The CDR3 covers 12 residues. Germline values: CDR1 MGHDK, CDR2 SYGVNS. This CDR3 is CASIGGDNEQFF. In nucleotides, the CDR3 is TGTGCCAGCATTGGGGGAGACAATGAGCAGTTCTTC.

The gene calls are TRBV27 and TRBJ2-7; the match to TRBD1 covers 7 bases. V lost 4 bases and J lost 5; bases outside the gene matches: 2. CDR1 MNHEY and CDR2 SMNVEV come from the germline V gene (reference sequence). CDR3 size: 12 residues. The CDR3 DNA follows: TGTGCCAGCAGTTCAACAGGGGACGAGCAGTACTTC. Translated: CASSSTGDEQYF.

The CDR3 nucleotides read TGTGCCAGCAGACAACCTAGCTCCGGGGAGCTGTTTTTT. Translation gives CASRQPSSGELFF. This chain links TRBV11-2 with TRBJ2-2; possible D gene TRBD2, 5 bases. Trimming cost V 6 bases and J 6 bases, with 11 bases left between them. This CDR3 is 13 amino acids long. Germline V gene lookup returns CDR1 SGHAT and CDR2 FQNNGV.

This chain connects TRBV6-4 to TRBJ2-7, with 7 positions matching TRBD1. The J segment lost 0 bases and the V segment lost 5 bases, leaving 13 bases of the junction unmatched. This CDR3 is built from 17 residues. The V gene's germline CDR1 is MRHNA and CDR2 SNTAGT. The CDR3 DNA follows: TGTGCCAGCAGTTCCTCAATATCCGGGACAGTCTCCTACGAGCAGTACTTC. This sequence encodes CASSSSISGTVSYEQYF.

The chain couples TRBV29-1 to TRBJ1-2; D is uncertain. Trimming stripped 4 bases from V and 5 bases from J, with 17 bases between. CDR3 size: 14 residues. Germline lookup yields CDR1 SQVTM and CDR2 ANQGSEA. The chain's CDR3 is CSVGSGAGGYGYTF. In nucleotides, the CDR3 is TGCAGCGTTGGGTCGGGTGCCGGAGGATATGGCTACACCTTC. Full variable domain (outside the CDR3, taken from reference TRBV29-1 and TRBJ1-2): SAVISQKPSRDICQRGTSLTIQCQVDSQVTMMFWYRQQPGQSLTLIATANQGSEATYESGFVIDKFPISRPNLTFSTLTVSNMSPEDSSIYLCSVGSGAGGYGYTFGSGTRLTVV.

The chain has TRBV5-6 and TRBJ1-2; 8 bases line up with TRBD1. The J segment lost 2 bases and the V segment lost 7 bases, leaving 16 bases of the junction unmatched. This CDR3 is built from 17 residues. Germline V CDR1 and CDR2: SGHDT, YYEEEE. The CDR3 loop reads CASEDRGDPSPNYGYTF. As DNA, the CDR3 is TGTGCCAGCGAAGACAGGGGAGACCCTAGCCCGAACTATGGCTACACCTTC.

A remark on this clone: Additional DNA sequences in this sample encode the identical CDR3. This chain connects TRBV5-4 to TRBJ2-7; D unresolved. Trimming stripped 0 bases from V and 2 bases from J, with 6 bases between. The CDR3 extends over 13 amino acids. CDR1 and CDR2 (germline): SGHNT, YYREEE (reference sequence). CDR3 DNA: TGTGCCAGCAGCTTGGGACGGACCTACGAGCAGTACTTC. Residues: CASSLGRTYEQYF.

The chain is built from TRBV6-1 and TRBJ1-2; no definite D call. Looked up from germline, CDR1 is MNHNS and CDR2 is SASEGT. CDR3 size: 13 residues. Trimming removed 5 bases from V and 5 bases from J, with 12 bases in between. CDR3 region: CASSTAPWYGYTF. CDR3 coding DNA: TGTGCCAGCAGTACTGCCCCTTGGTATGGCTACACCTTC.

The genes are TRBV7-9 and TRBJ1-3; the D is unclear. The germline V gene encodes CDR1 SEHNR and CDR2 FQNEAQ (reference sequence). With 1 base removed from V and 8 bases from J, the gap between germline ends came to 3 bases. CDR3 length: 11 amino acids. CDR3 DNA: TGTGCCAGCAGCTTAGGCGACACCATATATTTT. This translates into CASSLGDTIYF.

The chain is built from TRBV30 and TRBJ2-2; D call uncertain. The length of the CDR3 is 13 residues. The V end was cut by 1 base, the J end by 5 bases, with 8 bases between. CDR1 GTSNPN and CDR2 SVGIG come from the germline V gene (reference sequence). This chain's CDR3 is CAWSGVRTGELFF. In DNA form, the CDR3 reads TGTGCCTGGAGTGGGGTTCGGACCGGGGAGCTGTTTTTT.

The chain recombines TRBV15 with TRBJ1-1; no firm D call. V was clipped by 8 bases and J by 1 base, with 11 bases between them. The CDR3 totals 13 residues. The V gene's germline CDR1 is LNHNV and CDR2 YYDKDF (reference sequence). The CDR3 reads CATAMDRNTEAFF. CDR3 DNA sequence: TGTGCCACCGCAATGGATCGGAACACTGAAGCTTTCTTT. The complete variable domain, with remaining parts taken from reference TRBV15 and TRBJ1-1, reads DAMVIQNPRYQVTQFGKPVTLSCSQTLNHNVMYWYQQKSSQAPKLLFHYYDKDFNNEADTPDNFQSRRPNTSFCFLDIRSPGLGDTAMYLCATAMDRNTEAFFGQGTRLTVV.

The V gene is TRBV10-1, the J gene TRBJ2-1, with 7 bases aligning to TRBD2. J gave up 4 bases and V 6 bases, and 6 bases lay outside the gene matches. The CDR3 totals 14 residues. The germline CDR1 and CDR2 sequences are WNHNN and SYGVQD (reference sequence). Here the CDR3 reads CASRASGRYNEQFF. CDR3 bases: TGCGCCAGCAGGGCTAGCGGCCGGTACAATGAGCAGTTCTTC.

The CDR3 loop is CASSLEVGTAYGYTF. The CDR3 DNA follows: TGTGCCAGCAGCTTAGAGGTTGGGACAGCTTATGGCTACACCTTC. The gene calls are TRBV7-6 and TRBJ1-2; 7 bases agree with TRBD1. V lost 1 base to trimming and J lost 5 bases; unmatched junction nucleotides: 7. There are 15 residues in the CDR3. Germline V gene data show CDR1 as SGHVS and CDR2 as FNYEAQ.

V usage is TRBV5-1 and J usage is TRBJ1-1, with D unclear. V was shortened by 0 bases and J by 5 bases, with 11 bases between the two germline ends. Germline V lookup: CDR1 SGHRS, CDR2 YFSETQ. The CDR3 runs to 14 residues. CDR3 amino acids: CASSLDFGGTEAFF. In nucleotides, the CDR3 is TGCGCCAGCAGCTTGGATTTTGGAGGAACTGAAGCTTTCTTT.

V usage is TRBV6-1 and J usage is TRBJ1-4, with 9 bases lining up with TRBD1. J lost 5 bases, V lost 6 bases, and 13 bases had no gene match. The CDR3 loop spans 17 amino acids. CDR1 is MNHNS and CDR2 is SASEGT in the germline V gene. The CDR3, as DNA: TGTGCCAGCAGGGAAAAGGACAGGGGCCGCACGAATGAAAAACTGTTTTTT. Encoded protein: CASREKDRGRTNEKLFF.

V and J are TRBV30 and TRBJ2-6; D not resolved. CDR3 length: 14 amino acids. The germline V gene encodes CDR1 GTSNPN and CDR2 SVGIG (reference sequence). Trimming pared 5 bases from V and 4 bases from J, leaving 12 bases between. This CDR3 is CAWGTSLGANVLTF. Written as DNA, the CDR3 is TGTGCCTGGGGAACCTCCTTAGGGGCCAACGTCCTGACTTTC.

V gene TRBV4-3 combines with J gene TRBJ2-3; 10 bases fit TRBD2. The length of the CDR3 is 17 residues. V trimming: 0 bases; J trimming: 2 bases; junction bases outside the gene matches: 5. Germline CDR1 and CDR2: LGHNA and YSLEER. CDR3 sequence: CASSQDGLAGATDTQYF. The CDR3, as DNA: TGCGCCAGCAGCCAAGATGGGCTAGCGGGAGCCACAGATACGCAGTATTTT.

V is TRBV2 and J is TRBJ1-1; 7 positions match TRBD1. Unmatched junction bases numbered 2, after V lost 1 base and J lost 3 bases. This CDR3 contains 14 residues. CDR1 SNHLY and CDR2 FYNNEI come from the germline V gene. As DNA, the CDR3 is TGTGCCAGCAGTGAAGACAGGGGTTACACTGAAGCTTTCTTT. As protein: CASSEDRGYTEAFF.

This clone appeared once. This chain uses TRBV9 with TRBJ2-1; no definite D call. Germline V gives CDR1 SGDLS, CDR2 YYNGEE. Trimming removed 0 bases at V and 12 bases at J, with 7 bases between. The CDR3 is made up of 11 amino acids. The CDR3 loop reads CASSVGSRQFF. The DNA for the CDR3 is TGTGCCAGCAGCGTAGGTTCCCGGCAGTTCTTC. Drawing the rest from reference TRBV9 and TRBJ2-1, the complete variable domain is DSGVTQTPKHLITATGQRVTLRCSPRSGDLSVYWYQQSLDQGLQFLIQYYNGEERAKGNILERFSAQQFPDLHSELNLSSLELGDSALYFCASSVGSRQFFGPGTRLTVL.

This clone was picked up one time. The rearrangement joins TRBV4-3 to TRBJ2-1; 7 nucleotides align to TRBD1. Germline CDR1 LGHNA, CDR2 YSLEER. V dropped 4 bases and J dropped 0; count of bases not matched to a gene: 12. The CDR3 runs 18 residues. The CDR3 DNA follows: TGCGCCAGCAGCCGGGGGAACGGACAGGATCTCTCCTACAATGAGCAGTTCTTC. This translates into CASSRGNGQDLSYNEQFF.